The T cell receptor (beta chain) under discussion was sequenced for a study of T cells after yellow fever vaccination. Findings and limits, study-wide: Although the secondary response was weaker, it peaked faster, at day 5 versus 15. Reappearance after the booster was seen for most primary-vaccination clones, at more than 95% CD4 and roughly 90% CD8.

TCRdb re-called the 5' RACE reads with MiXCR, one entry per CDR3 protein. Of under 550,000 distinct CDR3 sequences in the sample, around a fifth are singletons; the top ten hold roughly a sixth. This clonotype has more than one count but fewer than ten. Its antigen is not known. Trimming took 4 bases from V and 0 from J, leaving 13 bases between them. The length of the CDR3 is 15 residues. In germline, CDR1 is SGHTA, CDR2 FQGNSA. The chain employs TRBV7-2 and TRBJ2-7; maybe TRBD1 (5 bases). The starting material was PBMCs, obtained roughly 20 days after the first yellow fever vaccination. The origin of this receptor is a man between 18 and 35 years old who received the YFV17D yellow fever vaccine. The CDR3 reads CASSSQTAGSYEQYF. In DNA form, the CDR3 reads TGTGCCAGCAGCTCCCAGACAGCAGGCTCCTACGAGCAGTACTTC.